These 21 T cell receptor beta chains originate from one sample sequenced in a study of T-cell memory formation after mild COVID-19. TCRdb re-analysed the 5' RACE reads in MiXCR, keeping a single row per CDR3 protein. Of roughly 110,000 distinct CDR3 sequences listed, about 17% were seen once; the top ten hold 28%. The sequenced material came from PBMCs or a T cell subset sorted from them (not recorded which). All receptors come from an adult woman who had mild COVID-19 (a few samples of this study predate the infection). Cell type and time point are not known.

This chain connects TRBV7-9 to TRBJ2-1; tentative D call: TRBD1 (6 bases). CDR1 is SEHNR, CDR2 FQNEAQ, per germline (reference sequence). The CDR3 is made up of 15 amino acids. The V and J ends lost 5 bases and 6 bases respectively, with 17 bases between them. The CDR3 region is CASSNAGDGVNEQFF. Written as DNA, the CDR3 is TGTGCCAGCAGCAACGCAGGGGACGGGGTCAATGAGCAGTTCTTC.

This chain connects TRBV6-6 to TRBJ1-1; D is perhaps TRBD1 (6 bases). Germline CDR1 and CDR2: MNHNY and SVGAGI (reference sequence). Trimming shortened V by 7 bases and J by 6 bases, and 9 bases separated the two germline ends. This CDR3 region has 11 residues. The CDR3 here is CASIEGAEAFF. In DNA, the CDR3 is TGTGCCAGCATAGAGGGGGCTGAAGCTTTCTTT.

This chain links TRBV6-2 or TRBV6-3 with TRBJ2-1; 7 bases fit TRBD2. Germline V gene lookup returns CDR1 MNHEY and CDR2 SVGEGT. The V segment lost 8 bases and the J segment 3 bases; nucleotides outside the gene matches: 10. There are 15 residues in the CDR3. DNA of the CDR3: TGTGCCAGCCTGTCAGCGGGATACGACTACAATGAGCAGTTCTTC. Translating gives CASLSAGYDYNEQFF.

This clonotype was counted between two and nine times. V and J are TRBV28 and TRBJ1-5; D ambiguous. Germline V gene lookup returns CDR1 MDHEN and CDR2 SYDVKM. The V end was cut by 3 bases, the J end by 5 bases, with 11 bases between. The CDR3 runs 14 residues. CDR3 residues: CASSFRGRHQPQHF. CDR3 coding DNA: TGTGCCAGCAGTTTTCGGGGTCGTCATCAGCCCCAGCATTTT. Complete variable domain (other parts from reference TRBV28 and TRBJ1-5): DVKVTQSSRYLVKRTGEKVFLECVQDMDHENMFWYRQDPGLGLRLIYFSYDVKMKEKGDIPEGYSVSREKKERFSLILESASTNQTSMYLCASSFRGRHQPQHFGDGTRLSIL.

A few counts support this clonotype. The gene calls are TRBV3-1 and TRBJ2-3, with 9 bases fitting TRBD2. The germline CDR1 and CDR2 sequences are LGHDT and YNNKEL (reference sequence). This CDR3 has 16 residues. V gave up 0 bases and J gave up 5 bases; unmatched junction bases: 6. The DNA for the CDR3 is TGTGCCAGCAGCCAAGAGGTAGCGGGAGCTGGAGATACGCAGTATTTT. It translates to CASSQEVAGAGDTQYF.

This clonotype appeared a single time. V is TRBV7-2 and J is TRBJ2-3; no clear D. The length of the CDR3 is 15 residues. Germline CDR1 and CDR2: SGHTA and FQGNSA. V lost 5 bases to trimming and J lost 0 bases, with 12 bases between them. CDR3 protein: CASSVDGYSTDTQYF. CDR3 bases: TGTGCCAGCAGCGTAGATGGCTACAGCACAGATACGCAGTATTTT.

This clonotype was picked up many times. The CDR3 sequence is CSVEEPSGYEQYF. The CDR3 DNA sequence: TGCAGCGTTGAAGAACCTAGCGGCTACGAGCAGTACTTC. V gene TRBV29-1 combines with J gene TRBJ2-7; TRBD2 agrees at 7 bases. J gave up 3 bases and V 0 bases, and 2 bases lay outside the gene matches. Looked up from germline, CDR1 is SQVTM and CDR2 is ANQGSEA. This CDR3 spans 13 amino acids.

A few counts support this clonotype. For the CDR3, the DNA is TGTGCCAGCAGCTTAAGGCCCACCACTAGCACAGATACGCAGTATTTT. Translation gives CASSLRPTTSTDTQYF. The rearrangement uses TRBV7-2 and TRBJ2-3; D gene uncertain. The CDR3 has 16 amino acids. The V and J ends lost 2 bases and 0 bases respectively, with 12 bases between them. Germline values: CDR1 SGHTA, CDR2 FQGNSA.

This clonotype was seen only a few times. J is TRBJ2-7 and V is TRBV7-9; either TRBD1 or TRBD2 may supply D (5 bases each). The CDR3 totals 15 residues. The germline gives CDR1 SEHNR, CDR2 FQNEAQ (reference sequence). Trimming left V 6 bases short and J 1 base short, with 16 bases between. The CDR3 DNA is TGTGCCAGCAGTTCCCCGGGACCTCGGTCCTACGAGCAGTACTTC. It translates to CASSSPGPRSYEQYF.

This clonotype turned up a few times. V is TRBV20-1 and J is TRBJ2-3; D may be TRBD1 or TRBD2 (6 bases each). Trimming shortened V by 3 bases and J by 3 bases, and 22 bases separated the two germline ends. This CDR3 is built from 17 residues. Germline lookup yields CDR1 DFQATT and CDR2 SNEGSKA (reference sequence). The CDR3 DNA follows: TGCAGTGCTAGGGATTCTTTGGGGGGCAGAACTACAGATACGCAGTATTTT. Residues: CSARDSLGGRTTDTQYF.

This sequence joins TRBV6-6 and TRBJ2-1, with D unclear. The CDR3 runs 19 residues. Trimming removed 2 bases at V and 0 bases at J, with 20 bases between. The germline CDR1 and CDR2 sequences are MNHNY and SVGAGI (reference sequence). CDR3 coding DNA: TGTGCCAGCAGTTACGGAGCAGGACGAGCCCTGAGCTCCTACAATGAGCAGTTCTTC. Amino acid sequence: CASSYGAGRALSSYNEQFF.

The chain links TRBV25-1 to TRBJ2-6; D perhaps matches TRBD1 (6 bases). The V and J ends lost 6 bases and 2 bases respectively, with 14 bases between them. The germline V gene has CDR1 MGHDK and CDR2 SYGVNS. This CDR3 is 16 amino acids long. The CDR3 loop reads CASREGRGPGANVLTF. The CDR3 coding sequence is TGTGCCAGCAGGGAAGGCAGGGGCCCTGGGGCCAACGTCCTGACTTTC.

The rearrangement uses TRBV7-9 and TRBJ2-5, with D possibly TRBD2 on 7 matching bases. In germline, CDR1 is SEHNR, CDR2 FQNEAQ (reference sequence). The CDR3 is 15 amino acids. V gave up 6 bases and J gave up 2 bases, with 16 bases separating them. The DNA for the CDR3 is TGTGCCAGCAGACAGGGAGGGAAACCTCAAGAGACCCAGTACTTC. It yields the protein CASRQGGKPQETQYF.

This clonotype has ten or more counts. The chain couples TRBV4-3 to TRBJ1-1; no reliable D call. This CDR3 is 14 amino acids long. The germline V gene has CDR1 LGHNA and CDR2 YSLEER. The V end lost 2 bases, the J end lost 1 base, and 8 bases lay between the germline ends. CDR3 amino acids: CASSQSTENTEAFF. The DNA of the CDR3 is TGCGCCAGCAGCCAATCCACTGAGAACACTGAAGCTTTCTTT.

The table lists this clonotype with a few counts. The rearrangement uses TRBV12-3 or TRBV12-4 and TRBJ1-3; D perhaps matches TRBD1 (5 bases). There are 13 residues in the CDR3. V was shortened by 4 bases and J by 2 bases, with 6 bases between the two germline ends. The CDR3 is CASSWDPGNTIYF. The CDR3 coding sequence is TGTGCCAGCAGTTGGGACCCTGGAAACACCATATATTTT.

J is TRBJ2-7 and V is TRBV12-3 or TRBV12-4; 8 positions agree with TRBD1. The V and J ends lost 7 bases and 2 bases, in that order; junction bases with no gene match: 7. This CDR3 contains 14 residues. CDR3 nucleotides: TGTGCCAGCACCTCGGACAGGGAGGCCTACGAGCAGTACTTC. Amino acid sequence: CASTSDREAYEQYF.

V gene TRBV2 combines with J gene TRBJ2-5, with D possibly TRBD1 on 5 matching bases. V was shortened by 1 base and J by 1 base, with 13 bases between the two germline ends. CDR3 length: 16 residues. CDR1 is SNHLY, CDR2 FYNNEI, per germline. CDR3 sequence reads: CASSEGRTGVQETQYF. The CDR3, as DNA: TGTGCCAGCAGTGAAGGTAGAACAGGAGTCCAAGAGACCCAGTACTTC. Looking up the rest from reference TRBV2 and TRBJ2-5 gives the full variable domain: EPEVTQTPSHQVTQMGQEVILRCVPISNHLYFYWYRQILGQKVEFLVSFYNNEISEKSEIFDDQFSVERPDGSNFTLKIRSTKLEDSAMYFCASSEGRTGVQETQYFGPGTRLLVL.

The chain is built from TRBV19 and TRBJ2-2; a weak D match, TRBD2 (6 bases). CDR1 is LNHDA, CDR2 SQIVND, per germline (reference sequence). The CDR3 is 15 amino acids. V was trimmed by 3 bases and J by 5 bases, leaving 13 bases between them. The CDR3 DNA reads as TGTGCCAGTAGTATCGTGGGGACTGGGACCGGGGAGCTGTTTTTT. Protein sequence: CASSIVGTGTGELFF. The full variable domain, rest sourced from reference TRBV19 and TRBJ2-2, is DGGITQSPKYLFRKEGQNVTLSCEQNLNHDAMYWYRQDPGQGLRLIYYSQIVNDFQKGDIAEGYSVSREKKESFPLTVTSAQKNPTAFYLCASSIVGTGTGELFFGEGSRLTVL.

This clonotype was counted at least ten times. The gene calls are TRBV5-5 and TRBJ2-7; maybe TRBD1 (5 bases). Germline CDR1 and CDR2: SGHKS and YYEKEE (reference sequence). The germline V and J ends were trimmed by 2 bases and 3 bases, with 12 bases remaining between them. CDR3 length: 14 residues. The CDR3 region has the DNA TGTGCCAGCAGCTTCGAAAGGACAATCTACGAGCAGTACTTC. Amino acids: CASSFERTIYEQYF.

This clonotype has ten or more counts. J is TRBJ2-1 and V is TRBV20-1; 11 nucleotides match TRBD2. V dropped 3 bases and J dropped 8; count of bases not matched to a gene: 6. The length of the CDR3 is 14 residues. Germline loops: CDR1 DFQATT, CDR2 SNEGSKA (reference sequence). CDR3 DNA sequence: TGCAGTGCTAGCCCTCTAGCGGGGGGTTATGAGCAGTTCTTC. Residues: CSASPLAGGYEQFF.

The chain carries TRBV6-5 and TRBJ2-1; possibly TRBD2 for D (8 bases). Trimming stripped 10 bases from V and 9 bases from J, with 25 bases between. CDR3 length equals 15 residues. The V gene's germline CDR1 is MNHEY and CDR2 SVGAGI. The CDR3: CATTWTSRGYGEQFF. The CDR3 nucleotides are TGTGCCACGACCTGGACTAGCAGGGGGTATGGTGAGCAGTTCTTC.